The rows below give T cell receptor beta chains drawn from one sample of a study of identifying expanded T cells in peripheral blood. The data were produced by immunoSEQ multiplex PCR, yet TCRdb's version contains in-frame clones alone and is incomplete. The sample includes 100,000 to 150,000 clones, 86% of them seen just once. Sequenced input: blood. These receptors were collected from a person between 18 and 75 years old in good health. Each CDR3 is given with its conserved first and last residue. A D gene is named only where the DNA matches it firmly. Part of the rows lack a size; the others show once, few, many or a class for expanded clones.

V	J	size	D	DNA	CDR3
TRBV9	TRBJ2-3	NA	NA	TGTGCCAGCAGCGTAGGGTGGGGGGAACGGCGAGATACGCAGTATTTT	CASSVGWGERRDTQYF
TRBV6-5	TRBJ2-1	NA	TRBD1	TGTGCCAGCAGTTACGAGGGACAGGGCTACAATGAGCAGTTCTTC	CASSYEGQGYNEQFF
TRBV23-1	TRBJ1-3	NA	TRBD1	TGCGCCAGCAGTCTGGTTGGGACAGCGGACTCTGGAAACACCATATATTTT	CASSLVGTADSGNTIYF
TRBV7-2	TRBJ1-3	NA	NA	TGTGCCAGCACATTGGTGGGGGGCGGAGGTGGAAACACCATATATTTT	CASTLVGGGGGNTIYF
TRBV6-1	TRBJ2-7	NA	TRBD2	TGTGCCAGCAGTGAAGATTTAGCGGGGGCCTCCTACGAGCAGTACTTC	CASSEDLAGASYEQYF
TRBV5-1	TRBJ2-7	NA	TRBD1	TGCGCCAGCAGTCCTGGACAGGGAAGGGTACCCTACGAGCAGTACTTC	CASSPGQGRVPYEQYF
TRBV6-5	TRBJ2-1	NA	TRBD2	TGTGCCAGCGGGCAGGGCGGGAGGATCGATGAGCAGTTCTTC	CASGQGGRIDEQFF
TRBV7-9	TRBJ1-2	NA	TRBD1	TGTGCCAGCAGCTTACAGGGGGCTCATGGCTACACCTTC	CASSLQGAHGYTF
TRBV7-2	TRBJ1-1	NA	NA	TGTGCCAGCAGCCCCCGCGGGCTGAACACTGAAGCTTTCTTT	CASSPRGLNTEAFF
TRBV11-2	TRBJ2-3	NA	TRBD2	TGTGCCAGCAGCTTAGTACTAGCGGGAGTTTCAGATACGCAGTATTTT	CASSLVLAGVSDTQYF
TRBV12-5	TRBJ2-2	NA	NA	TGTGCTAGTGGTTTGGACCGGACCGGGGAGCTGTTTTTT	CASGLDRTGELFF
TRBV5-1	TRBJ1-5	NA	TRBD1	TGCGCCAGCAGCTCAACGACAGGGGTAGGCAATCAGCCCCAGCATTTT	CASSSTTGVGNQPQHF
TRBV28	TRBJ1-4	few	NA	TGTGCCGCCTCCGGGACAAATGAAAAACTGTTTTTT	CAASGTNEKLFF
TRBV4-1	TRBJ1-5	NA	NA	TGCACCAGCAGCCAAGATCGCGGGACGGGGAATCAGCCCCAGCATTTT	CTSSQDRGTGNQPQHF
TRBV5-1	TRBJ2-1	once	NA	TGCGCCAGCAGCTTGGTTGGGGGTGAGCAGTTCTTC	CASSLVGGEQFF
TRBV28	TRBJ2-2	NA	TRBD1	TGTGCCAGCACAACCGGGACAGAGAACACCGGGGAGCTGTTTTTT	CASTTGTENTGELFF
TRBV25-1	TRBJ2-5	NA	NA	TGTGCCAGCAGTAACCCCTCGGGGGGCGAGACCCAGTACTTC	CASSNPSGGETQYF
TRBV6-1	TRBJ2-7	NA	NA	TGTGCCAGCAGGATGAGCGACAACGTCGCCTACGAGCAGTACTTC	CASRMSDNVAYEQYF
TRBV5-1	TRBJ1-3	NA	TRBD1	TGCGCCAGCAGCCCCGGACAGGGAGACACCATATATTTT	CASSPGQGDTIYF
TRBV2	TRBJ1-1	NA	NA	TGTGCCAGCAGCCCCTCGTGGGGGATCACTGAAGCTTTCTTT	CASSPSWGITEAFF
TRBV6-1	TRBJ2-7	NA	NA	TGTGCCAGCAGTGAACCCCGGGACCTAAAGTACTTC	CASSEPRDLKYF
TRBV14	TRBJ2-1	NA	NA	TGTGCCAGCAGCCCCCCCGGACGTCATCAGTTCTTC	CASSPPGRHQFF
TRBV6-1	TRBJ2-7	NA	NA	TGTGCCAGCAGTGAAGTGAGGGATTCCGAGCAGTACTTC	CASSEVRDSEQYF
TRBV28	TRBJ2-1	once	TRBD2	TGTGCCAGCAGCTTGGAGGGACTAGCGGGGACCTACAATGAGCAGTTCTTC	CASSLEGLAGTYNEQFF
TRBV6-6	TRBJ2-3	NA	TRBD2	TGTGCCAGCAGTTACTCGAATGGGGGGGCAGATACGCAGTATTTT	CASSYSNGGADTQYF
TRBV19	TRBJ1-1	NA	TRBD1	TGTGCCAGTAGGCCGGGCTCAGGGGGCTCGAGAACTGAAGCTTTCTTT	CASRPGSGGSRTEAFF
TRBV7-8	TRBJ2-7	NA	TRBD2	TGTGCCAGCAGCTTAGCGCTAGCGGGAGAGAGCTCCTACGAGCAGTACTTC	CASSLALAGESSYEQYF
TRBV19	TRBJ2-3	NA	NA	TGTGCCAGTAGTATAGGACTTGCAGCAGATACGCAGTATTTT	CASSIGLAADTQYF
TRBV6-1	TRBJ2-2	NA	NA	TGTGCCAGCAGTGAAGTTTGGAACACCGGGGAGCTGTTTTTT	CASSEVWNTGELFF
TRBV30	TRBJ2-5	NA	NA	TGTGCCTGGAGCGCACGTCGAGGCGAGACCCAGTACTTC	CAWSARRGETQYF
TRBV18	TRBJ1-1	NA	TRBD1	TGTGCCAGCTCACCACCAATTAGGACAGGGTTCACTGAAGCTTTCTTT	CASSPPIRTGFTEAFF
TRBV19	TRBJ1-5	NA	NA	TGTGCCAGTAGTATGACGGATAATCAGCCCCAGCATTTT	CASSMTDNQPQHF
TRBV9	TRBJ2-5	NA	NA	TGTGCCAGCAGCCCCCGGACAGGGAGGGAAGAGACCCAGTACTTC	CASSPRTGREETQYF